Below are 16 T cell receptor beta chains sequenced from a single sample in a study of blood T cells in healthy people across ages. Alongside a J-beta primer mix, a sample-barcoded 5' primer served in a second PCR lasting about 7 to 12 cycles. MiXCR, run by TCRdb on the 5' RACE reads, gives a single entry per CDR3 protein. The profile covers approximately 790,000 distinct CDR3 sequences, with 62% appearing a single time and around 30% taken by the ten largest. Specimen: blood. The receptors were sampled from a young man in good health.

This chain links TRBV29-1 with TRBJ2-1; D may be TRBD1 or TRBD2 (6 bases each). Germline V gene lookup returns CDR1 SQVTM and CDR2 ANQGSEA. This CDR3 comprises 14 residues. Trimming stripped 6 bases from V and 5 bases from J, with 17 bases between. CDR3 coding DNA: TGCAGCGTGGGGGTGGGTAGGGGGGACAATGAGCAGTTCTTC. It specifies CSVGVGRGDNEQFF.

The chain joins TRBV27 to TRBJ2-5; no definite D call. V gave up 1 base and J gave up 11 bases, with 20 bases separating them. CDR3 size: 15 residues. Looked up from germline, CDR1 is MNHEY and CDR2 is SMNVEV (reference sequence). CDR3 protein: CASSLLGQTLREQYF. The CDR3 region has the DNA TGTGCCAGCAGTTTATTAGGTCAGACCTTACGTGAGCAGTACTTC.

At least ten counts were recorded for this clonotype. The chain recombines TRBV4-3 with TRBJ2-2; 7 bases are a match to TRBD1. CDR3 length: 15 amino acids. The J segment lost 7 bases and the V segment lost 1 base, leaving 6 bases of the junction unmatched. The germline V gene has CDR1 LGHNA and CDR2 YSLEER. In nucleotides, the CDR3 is TGCGCCAGCAGCCAAGCGGCAGGGGGTGGCGGGGAGCTGTTTTTT. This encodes CASSQAAGGGGELFF.

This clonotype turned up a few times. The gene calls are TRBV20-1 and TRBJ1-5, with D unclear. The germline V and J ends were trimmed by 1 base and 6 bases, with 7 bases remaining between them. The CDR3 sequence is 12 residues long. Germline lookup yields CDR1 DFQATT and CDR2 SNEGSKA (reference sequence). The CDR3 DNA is TGCAGTGCTAGAGTCGGGAGTCAGCCCCAGCATTTT. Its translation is CSARVGSQPQHF.

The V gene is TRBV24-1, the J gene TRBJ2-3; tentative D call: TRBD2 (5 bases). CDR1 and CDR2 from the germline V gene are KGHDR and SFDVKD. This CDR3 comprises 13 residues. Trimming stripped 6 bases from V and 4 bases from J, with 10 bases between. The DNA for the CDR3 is TGTGCCACCAGTAACTACGGGGCAGATACGCAGTATTTT. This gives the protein CATSNYGADTQYF.

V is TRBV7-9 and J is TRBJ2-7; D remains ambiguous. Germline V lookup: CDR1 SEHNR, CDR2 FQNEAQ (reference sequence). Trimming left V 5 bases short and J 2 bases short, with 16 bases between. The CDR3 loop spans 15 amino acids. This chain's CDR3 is CASSRSDGRTYEQYF. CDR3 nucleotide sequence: TGTGCCAGCAGCCGGTCCGACGGACGGACCTACGAGCAGTACTTC.

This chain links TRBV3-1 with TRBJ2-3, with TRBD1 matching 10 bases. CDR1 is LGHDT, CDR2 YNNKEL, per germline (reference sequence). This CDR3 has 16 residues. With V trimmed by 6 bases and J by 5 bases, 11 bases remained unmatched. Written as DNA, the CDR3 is TGTGCCAGCAGTCCCCGGGACAGGGGATTTGGAGATACGCAGTATTTT. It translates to CASSPRDRGFGDTQYF.

CDR3 amino acids: CSARDQAGATDTQYF. The DNA for the CDR3 is TGCAGTGCTAGAGATCAAGCGGGGGCCACAGATACGCAGTATTTT. The rearrangement joins TRBV20-1 to TRBJ2-3; 8 bases map to TRBD2. Germline CDR1 reads DFQATT; CDR2 reads SNEGSKA (reference sequence). Trimming cost V 0 bases and J 2 bases; bases outside gene matches: 4. The CDR3 extends over 15 amino acids.

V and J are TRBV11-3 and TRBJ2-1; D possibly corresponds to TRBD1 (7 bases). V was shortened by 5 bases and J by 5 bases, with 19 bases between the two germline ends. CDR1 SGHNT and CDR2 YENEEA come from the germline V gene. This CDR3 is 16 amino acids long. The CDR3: CASSHLGQGGNNEQFF. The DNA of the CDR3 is TGTGCCAGCAGCCATCTTGGGCAGGGGGGCAACAATGAGCAGTTCTTC.

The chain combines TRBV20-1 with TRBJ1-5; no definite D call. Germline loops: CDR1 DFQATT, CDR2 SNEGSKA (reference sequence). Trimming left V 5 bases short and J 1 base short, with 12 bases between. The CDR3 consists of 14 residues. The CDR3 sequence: CSAVQRDSNQPQHF. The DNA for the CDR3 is TGCAGTGCTGTACAGCGAGACAGCAATCAGCCCCAGCATTTT.

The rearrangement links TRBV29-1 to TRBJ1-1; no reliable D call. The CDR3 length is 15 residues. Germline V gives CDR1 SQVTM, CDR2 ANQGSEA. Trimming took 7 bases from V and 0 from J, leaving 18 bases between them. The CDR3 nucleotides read TGCAGCGCCGACGGGTTGGTTGGGATGAACACTGAAGCTTTCTTT. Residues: CSADGLVGMNTEAFF.

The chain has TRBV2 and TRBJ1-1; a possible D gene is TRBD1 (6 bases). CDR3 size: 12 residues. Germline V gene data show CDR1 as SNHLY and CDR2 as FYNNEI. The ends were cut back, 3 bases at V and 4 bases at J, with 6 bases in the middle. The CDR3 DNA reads TGTGCCAGCAGTGACAGGGGCACTGAAGCTTTCTTT. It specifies CASSDRGTEAFF.

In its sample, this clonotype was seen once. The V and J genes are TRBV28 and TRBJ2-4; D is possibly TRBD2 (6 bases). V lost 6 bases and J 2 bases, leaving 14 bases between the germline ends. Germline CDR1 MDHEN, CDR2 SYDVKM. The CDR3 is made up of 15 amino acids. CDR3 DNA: TGTGCCAGCAGCCTACTCGGGGGATCCAAAAACATTCAGTACTTC. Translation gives CASSLLGGSKNIQYF.

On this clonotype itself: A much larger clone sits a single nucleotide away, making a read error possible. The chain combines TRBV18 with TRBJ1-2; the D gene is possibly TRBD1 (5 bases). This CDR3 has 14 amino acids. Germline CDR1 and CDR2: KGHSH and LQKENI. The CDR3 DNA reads TGTGCCAGCTCACAGGGACTGAGCTCCTATGACTACACCTTC. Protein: CASSQGLSSYDYTF.

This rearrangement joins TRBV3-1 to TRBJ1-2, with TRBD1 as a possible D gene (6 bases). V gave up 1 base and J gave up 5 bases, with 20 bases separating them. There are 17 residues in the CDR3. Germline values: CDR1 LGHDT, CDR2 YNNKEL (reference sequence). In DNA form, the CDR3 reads TGTGCCAGCAGCCAAGTCTTAAGGGGGGTCCTTAATTATGGCTACACCTTC. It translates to CASSQVLRGVLNYGYTF.

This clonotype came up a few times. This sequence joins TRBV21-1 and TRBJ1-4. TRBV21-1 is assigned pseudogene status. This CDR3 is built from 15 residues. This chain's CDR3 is CASSKGYPTNEKLFF. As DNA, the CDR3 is TGTGCCAGCAGCAAAGGGTACCCAACTAATGAAAAACTGTTTTTT.